The rows below give T cell receptor beta chains drawn from one sample of a study of blood T cell repertoires in COVID-19. Only in-frame clones appear in the TCRdb table, and some are missing; sequencing was by immunoSEQ multiplex PCR. The sample carries fewer than 250,000 clones, approximately 80% recorded once. The specimen was peripheral blood. Receptor source: a man between 60 and 75 years old with acute or convalescent COVID-19. CDR3s include the opening cysteine and the closing phenylalanine or tryptophan. The D gene is left open where the match is weak.

TRBV10-1	-	TRBJ2-2	CASSGDTDTGELFF
TRBV4-1	-	TRBJ2-5	CASSQVVQTKETQYF
TRBV19	TRBD1	TRBJ2-3	CASTSPAAGTGGFPHSTDTQYF
TRBV19	TRBD1	TRBJ1-2	CASRTGTGGASLTNYGYTF
TRBV6-2/TRBV6-3	-	TRBJ1-4	CASSPFRGEKLFF
TRBV19	TRBD1	TRBJ1-1	CASTSTGRGRTEAFF
TRBV27	TRBD1	TRBJ1-1	CASRPYIPQGDWNTEAFF
TRBV7-2	TRBD1	TRBJ1-6	CASSLTGTGNSPLHF
TRBV28	-	TRBJ2-4	CASSSGQGALNIQYF
TRBV4-1	-	TRBJ2-2	CASSPIKAVNTGELFF
TRBV5-1	-	TRBJ2-3	CASSRTSTDTQYF
TRBV3-1/TRBV3-2	TRBD1	TRBJ1-1	CASSQRGQIEAFF
TRBV4-3	-	TRBJ1-3	CASSQDTAGNTIYF
TRBV4-2	TRBD1	TRBJ2-3	CASSQDVGGQTTDTQYF
TRBV6-1	-	TRBJ2-6	CASSDRASGANVLTF
TRBV14	-	TRBJ2-2	CASSQVRQVNTGELFF
TRBV6-2/TRBV6-3	-	TRBJ1-6	CASSYGGSPGPLHF
TRBV2	TRBD1	TRBJ2-7	CASTRGRSGDEQYF
TRBV5-1	TRBD2	TRBJ2-7	CASSPGTRGEQYF
TRBV3-1/TRBV3-2	TRBD2	TRBJ2-1	CASSQGPGGLYNEQFF
TRBV29-1	-	TRBJ1-2	CSVEEQQGYGYTF
TRBV5-1	TRBD1	TRBJ1-1	CASSLLPGQGTGGPAFF
TRBV18	TRBD1	TRBJ1-6	CASSTTGTGDSPLHF
TRBV6-5	-	TRBJ1-2	CASCLAGAQGYTF
TRBV7-2	TRBD2	TRBJ2-1	CASSNGGGGYNEQFF
TRBV15	TRBD2	TRBJ2-5	CATSTGLDQETQYF
TRBV11-1	TRBD2	TRBJ2-1	CASSLGTSGNNEQFF
TRBV7-9	-	TRBJ1-5	CASSLDLGWGDSNQPQHF
TRBV9	TRBD2	TRBJ2-1	CASSDSPRLADEQFF
TRBV4-3	TRBD2	TRBJ2-1	CASSQDGAGGPDNEQFF
TRBV6-4	TRBD2	TRBJ2-2	CASGTWTSGGPNTGELFF
TRBV7-2	TRBD2	TRBJ2-1	CASSLRSGAIEQFF
TRBV19	TRBD1	TRBJ2-7	CASSEGQGKIYEQYF
TRBV9	TRBD1	TRBJ2-2	CASSPRQGIRTGELFF
TRBV6-5	TRBD1	TRBJ2-3	CASGSGTGATDTQYF
TRBV4-1	TRBD2	TRBJ2-7	CASSQASGSSSEQYF
TRBV7-2	TRBD2	TRBJ2-3	CASSSLAGSTDTQYF
TRBV5-5	TRBD1	TRBJ1-1	CASSLGLGGMNTEAFF
TRBV19	TRBD1	TRBJ2-5	CATRTGAQETQYF
TRBV18	-	TRBJ2-1	CASSPPSSTYNEQFF
TRBV6-5	-	TRBJ1-5	CASRQGTNQPQHF
TRBV3-1/TRBV3-2	-	TRBJ2-2	CASSQIEAGELFF
TRBV30	-	TRBJ1-5	CAWSRGNQPQHF
TRBV10-1	TRBD2	TRBJ2-7	CASSTAGGIHEQYF
TRBV5-4	TRBD2	TRBJ2-1	CASSPPASGSYEQFF
TRBV28	-	TRBJ1-5	CASNRQSNQPQHF
TRBV6-2/TRBV6-3	TRBD2	TRBJ2-3	CASSYSRGLASTDTQYF
TRBV19	-	TRBJ2-7	CASSPVRGYEQYF
TRBV3-1/TRBV3-2	-	TRBJ1-6	CASSSRGGDSPLHF
TRBV25-1	TRBD1	TRBJ2-1	CASWSGTGPYNEQFF
TRBV4-2	TRBD2	TRBJ2-1	CASSHWLAGGNEQFF
TRBV28	-	TRBJ1-2	CASGGWNYGYTF
TRBV30	TRBD1	TRBJ2-5	CAWSGQGRRPQETQYF
TRBV6-5	TRBD2	TRBJ2-1	CASSYDSGNYNEQFF
TRBV6-5	-	TRBJ2-5	CASYQAGTSKETQYF
TRBV18	-	TRBJ1-2	CASSQGQVYGYTF
TRBV19	-	TRBJ1-1	CASSINPAGGAEAFF
TRBV7-2	-	TRBJ1-1	CASSRRRGANTEAFF